This TCR beta chain was sequenced in a study of shared clonotypes between healthy human individuals (dated by TCRdb to the early 2020s). About the investigation overall: The cohort included three men and a couple of women between 18 and 49 years of age. For each donor, three plates each were used for CD4 naive and CD4 memory, two plates were used for CD8 naive, and one plate was used for CD8 memory. The study deeply sequenced blood TCR repertoires of several healthy adults to estimate repertoire size and the extent of clonotype sharing between individuals. To increase sequencing depth and limit assay-specific biases, different laboratories used diverse techniques to prepare libraries and sequence TCR repertoires. Per donor, leukapheresis produced somewhere between about 0.94 and 9 billion PBMCs.

CDR3 length: 16 amino acids, cysteine to phenylalanine. The only DNA kept is the CDR3, 48 bases in frame from the first base. Sequences SGDLS (CDR1) and YYNGEE (CDR2) are obtained from the germline V gene. At the junction V is shortened by 4 bases and J by 5 bases, with 19 bases in between. General conclusions and limits of the study: Roughly 5.2% of naive CD4, roughly 3.6% of naive CD8, approximately 2.2% of memory CD4, and more than 0.35% of memory CD8 clonotypes were shared across four donors. Only blood was sampled, and tissue TCR repertoires likely differ from those in blood. Naive subsets generally had larger estimated clonotype richness than memory subsets did. Because the study included only a small number of donors, the genetic and exposure-history diversity represented was limited. Compared with non-shared clonotypes, the clonotypes found in all four sorted-subset donors had higher generation probabilities. Even with the large sequencing depth, rarefaction of the sorted-subset datasets indicated that sequencing was incomplete. Pairwise subsampling indicated that sequencing depth was expected to affect the degree of clonotype sharing among donors.

Donors were healthy HIV-negative adults with no recently reported acute infections or vaccinations. Only Caucasian adults living in Nashville, Tennessee, USA were represented among the donors. CD4+ T cells were enriched by magnetic negative selection; naive cells were then positively selected on CD45RA, and the negative fraction formed the memory subset. Blood was collected by leukapheresis, and PBMCs were isolated by Ficoll-Histopaque density gradient centrifugation and then cryopreserved in liquid nitrogen vapor phase. Analytical flow cytometry was used to check the purity and quantity of every magnetically sorted T cell population. Each sorted fraction had its genomic DNA isolated and then quantified by UV absorbance on a Nanodrop 2000c. As to this clone: It has no known antigen specificity. Base-call qualities are not available, and no considerably larger clone is one nucleotide away.

TCR CDR3 regions were amplified from genomic DNA by multiplex PCR using the deep immunoSEQ assay. Extracted genomic DNA from each cell subset was distributed evenly across all wells of several immunoSEQ 96-well plates, and each plate was treated as a replicate. For sorted subsets, each replicate PCR was loaded with 150 to 250 ng genomic DNA, equivalent to 25,000 to 30,000 T cell genomes. Purified libraries were quantified with a Qubit 3.0 fluorometer, sized on a Bioanalyzer 2100, and re-quantified with the KAPA Library Quantification kit. Every immunoSEQ 96-well plate was sequenced on a dedicated single-read 150-cycle Illumina NextSeq 550 flow cell. In the original analysis: Because the immunoSEQ output included only junctional sequences and no quality scores, the filtering could not be the same as the filtering used for full-length reads. Sequences were annotated with PyIR, a Python wrapper for IgBLAST v1.9, and V/J genes and CDR3 were assigned using IMGT germline references. Reads were removed for weak V/J assignments (E-value above 1e-6), missing CDR3, stop codons, out-of-frame junctions, or ambiguous translated residues. V3J clonotypes were defined by identical inferred V gene, J gene, and CDR3 amino acid sequence. Percentage overlap between repertoires was calculated by dividing the number of shared unique clonotypes by the size of the smaller repertoire. Richness of each repertoire was evaluated using RTK rarefaction, the Chao1 estimator, and Recon v2.1 estimates of unobserved clonotypes. OLGA was used to compute generation probabilities for all TCRbeta clonotypes that the gDNA method yielded from four donors. TCRdb retrieved this table from immuneACCESS and kept in-frame rearrangements only. Not all clones are present; in checked studies, unresolved V genes account for under half, and no reason is known for the remainder. The V and J calls and clone size come from that table; D and trimming were worked out from the DNA. For this sample the table gives 550,000 to 800,000 clones, of which roughly 70% were detected only once. The ten biggest clones cover approximately 1.6% of the sample.

Input material: memory CD4+ T cells sorted from blood. Interpreted using the paper, the cell subset or site label stands for: CD45RA-negative fraction. This TCR derives from a woman between 25 and 40 years old in good health. The chain couples TRBV9 to TRBJ2-1; the D segment could be TRBD2, given 5 matching bases. The CDR3 corresponds to CASSPWTRPPNNEQFF. The nucleotide sequence reads TGTGCCAGCAGCCCCTGGACTCGCCCCCCCAACAATGAGCAGTTCTTC. The CDR3, completed at both ends by the reference TRBV9 and TRBJ2-1 genes, gives the full variable domain DSGVTQTPKHLITATGQRVTLRCSPRSGDLSVYWYQQSLDQGLQFLIQYYNGEERAKGNILERFSAQQFPDLHSELNLSSLELGDSALYFCASSPWTRPPNNEQFFGPGTRLTVL.